This TCR beta chain originates from a study of T cells after yellow fever vaccination. About the research overall: Researchers used SMART-Seq v4 Ultra Low Input to prepare fractions that had low cell numbers.

Findings and limits, study-wide: Clones from primary vaccination mostly reappeared after the booster (96% CD4, around 90% CD8). CD4 and CD8 compartments shared a small share of clonotypes. Abundant bulk-derived clonotypes could contaminate FACS-sorted repertoires.

The V end lost 1 base, the J end lost 7 bases, and 11 bases lay between the germline ends. CDR1 is SGHTA and CDR2 is FQGNSA in the germline V gene. The CDR3 is made up of 14 amino acids. TCRdb called the 5' RACE reads again in MiXCR, with one record for every CDR3 protein. The profile shows about 170,000 distinct CDR3 sequences, 6.2% of them singletons. There are a few counts of this clonotype. What it binds is not known. The sample in question was CD4+ T cells sorted from PBMCs, obtained on the day of the first yellow fever vaccination. This TCR derives from a man younger than 35 who received the YFV17D yellow fever vaccine. The V gene is TRBV7-2, the J gene TRBJ2-1; D is ambiguous. CDR3 sequence reads: CASSLESRLNEQFF. In nucleotides, the CDR3 is TGTGCCAGCAGCTTAGAATCCCGGCTGAATGAGCAGTTCTTC.